These 13 T cell receptor beta chains share one sample of origin, sequenced in a study of beta chain features in type 1 diabetes. Whole-study results and caveats: TCRB CDR3 length was moderately but significantly reduced in all four CD4+ subsets of Type 1 diabetes patients.

The authors reverse transcribed all of the isolated RNA, so sequencing captured expressed TCRB transcripts. Clones were read by immunoSEQ multiplex PCR, and TCRdb kept only the in-frame ones, dropping some. The sample yields 200,000 to 300,000 clones, around 21% seen once. What these receptors recognize is not known. The sample taken for sequencing was naive CD4+ T cells from blood. These receptors were collected from a woman aged 35 to 49 with type 1 diabetes.

V is TRBV28 and J is TRBJ2-3; D possibly corresponds to TRBD2 (6 bases). CDR1 MDHEN and CDR2 SYDVKM come from the germline V gene. The CDR3 runs to 13 residues. With 6 bases removed from V and 3 bases from J, the gap between germline ends came to 10 bases. The CDR3 reads CASRNGRTDTQYF. Here the CDR3 DNA reads TGTGCCAGCAGAAATGGGAGGACAGATACGCAGTATTTT.

CDR3 in amino acids: CASSVTGDTQYF. Here the CDR3 DNA reads TGTGCCAGCAGCGTAACGGGAGATACGCAGTATTTT. This chain links TRBV9 with TRBJ2-3; D gene ambiguous. This CDR3 region has 12 residues. V shed 1 base and J shed 5 bases, with 5 bases lying between them. Germline lookup yields CDR1 SGDLS and CDR2 YYNGEE. Supplemented by reference TRBV9 and TRBJ2-3, the full variable domain reads DSGVTQTPKHLITATGQRVTLRCSPRSGDLSVYWYQQSLDQGLQFLIQYYNGEERAKGNILERFSAQQFPDLHSELNLSSLELGDSALYFCASSVTGDTQYFGPGTRLTVL.

This chain links TRBV11-1 with TRBJ2-3, with 10 bases fitting TRBD1. Germline lookup yields CDR1 SGHAT and CDR2 FQDESV (reference sequence). Unmatched junction bases numbered 12, after V lost 4 bases and J lost 8 bases. The CDR3 is 16 residues long. This CDR3 is CASSYRDRGPGSTQYF. In DNA form, the CDR3 reads TGTGCCAGCAGCTACCGGGACAGGGGACCGGGAAGTACGCAGTATTTT.

This CDR3 reads CAWIERGSTDTQYF. The DNA of the CDR3 is TGTGCCTGGATCGAGCGGGGGAGCACAGATACGCAGTATTTT. The chain employs TRBV30 and TRBJ2-3; 8 nucleotides line up with TRBD2. The CDR3 has 14 residues. Germline lookup yields CDR1 GTSNPN and CDR2 SVGIG (reference sequence). J was trimmed by 0 bases and V by 4 bases; bases with no gene match: 3.

This clone was detected a few times. The genes are TRBV5-1 and TRBJ2-3; TRBD1 matches 11 bases. The germline CDR1 and CDR2 sequences are SGHRS and YFSETQ. V gave up 7 bases and J gave up 5 bases; unmatched junction bases: 9. The CDR3 runs 15 residues. The CDR3 DNA follows: TGCGCCAGCGCCTTCGGACAGGGGGCTGTAGATACGCAGTATTTT. Translated, it gives CASAFGQGAVDTQYF.

This clone occurred a few times. The chain employs TRBV7-2 and TRBJ2-5, with 10 nucleotides matching TRBD2. CDR3 length: 13 residues. Germline V gives CDR1 SGHTA, CDR2 FQGNSA. The V gene end was trimmed by 3 bases and the J gene end by 14 bases; junction bases not matched to a gene: 9. CDR3 in amino acids: CASSFGGLAGAYF. CDR3 coding DNA: TGTGCCAGCAGCTTCGGCGGTCTAGCGGGGGCCTACTTC.

The J gene is TRBJ1-1, the V gene TRBV9; the D gene is possibly TRBD1 (5 bases). Germline CDR1 is SGDLS and CDR2 is YYNGEE. The CDR3 has 16 residues. Trimming took 4 bases from V and 1 from J, leaving 17 bases between them. CDR3 sequence reads: CASSSSSRVSNTEAFF. CDR3 in DNA: TGTGCCAGCAGCTCAAGCTCCAGGGTTTCGAACACTGAAGCTTTCTTT.

A few counts support this clone. This chain joins TRBV7-2 and TRBJ2-1, with D uncertain. V shed 4 bases and J shed 0 bases, with 13 bases lying between them. Germline CDR1 reads SGHTA; CDR2 reads FQGNSA. The CDR3 is made up of 16 amino acids. This chain's CDR3 is CASSSSGRHSYNEQFF. In DNA form, the CDR3 reads TGTGCCAGCAGCTCGTCGGGTAGGCACTCCTACAATGAGCAGTTCTTC.

CDR3: CAWGARGGSTDTQYF. In DNA, the CDR3 is TGTGCCTGGGGCGCCCGCGGGGGGAGCACAGATACGCAGTATTTT. The gene calls are TRBV30 and TRBJ2-3, with 8 positions matching TRBD2. Germline CDR1 is GTSNPN and CDR2 is SVGIG (reference sequence). The junction had 7 bases not matched to a gene; V was cut back by 5 bases and J by 0 bases. There are 15 residues in the CDR3.

The V call is TRBV27, the J call TRBJ1-5, with D perhaps TRBD1 (6 bases). Germline V gene sequence: CDR1 MNHEY, CDR2 SMNVEV (reference sequence). V dropped 7 bases and J dropped 3 bases, with 10 bases sitting between them. The CDR3 is made up of 13 amino acids. The CDR3 DNA is TGTGCCAGCAAAGGGGGACACAATCAGCCCCAGCATTTT. Residues: CASKGGHNQPQHF.

The V gene is TRBV2, the J gene TRBJ2-6; D is possibly TRBD2 (5 bases). V was pared by 4 bases and J by 1 base, with 14 bases between. The germline V gene has CDR1 SNHLY and CDR2 FYNNEI. This CDR3 spans 17 amino acids. CDR3 region: CASSGRFLRSGANVLTF. As DNA, the CDR3 is TGTGCCAGCAGTGGGAGGTTCCTCCGGTCTGGGGCCAACGTCCTGACTTTC.

The chain joins TRBV18 to TRBJ2-2, with 11 bases that match TRBD1. After removal of 3 bases from V and 0 bases from J, the junction contained 9 bases not matched to a gene. Germline CDR1 reads KGHSH; CDR2 reads LQKENI. The CDR3 is 19 residues long. This CDR3 reads CASSPRLDRGLTNTGELFF. The CDR3 nucleotides are TGTGCCAGCTCACCCCGCCTGGACAGGGGGCTGACGAACACCGGGGAGCTGTTTTTT.

The rearrangement joins TRBV5-1 to TRBJ2-5; 11 positions match TRBD1. CDR1 SGHRS and CDR2 YFSETQ come from the germline V gene. CDR3 length equals 18 residues. Trimming cost V 2 bases and J 4 bases; bases outside gene matches: 13. This CDR3 reads CASSFRTGGLARIETQYF. In nucleotides, the CDR3 is TGCGCCAGCAGCTTCAGGACAGGGGGCCTCGCTAGGATAGAGACCCAGTACTTC. Filled out from reference TRBV5-1 and TRBJ2-5, the complete variable domain reads KAGVTQTPRYLIKTRGQQVTLSCSPISGHRSVSWYQQTPGQGLQFLFEYFSETQRNKGNFPGRFSGRQFSNSRSEMNVSTLELGDSALYLCASSFRTGGLARIETQYFGPGTRLLVL.